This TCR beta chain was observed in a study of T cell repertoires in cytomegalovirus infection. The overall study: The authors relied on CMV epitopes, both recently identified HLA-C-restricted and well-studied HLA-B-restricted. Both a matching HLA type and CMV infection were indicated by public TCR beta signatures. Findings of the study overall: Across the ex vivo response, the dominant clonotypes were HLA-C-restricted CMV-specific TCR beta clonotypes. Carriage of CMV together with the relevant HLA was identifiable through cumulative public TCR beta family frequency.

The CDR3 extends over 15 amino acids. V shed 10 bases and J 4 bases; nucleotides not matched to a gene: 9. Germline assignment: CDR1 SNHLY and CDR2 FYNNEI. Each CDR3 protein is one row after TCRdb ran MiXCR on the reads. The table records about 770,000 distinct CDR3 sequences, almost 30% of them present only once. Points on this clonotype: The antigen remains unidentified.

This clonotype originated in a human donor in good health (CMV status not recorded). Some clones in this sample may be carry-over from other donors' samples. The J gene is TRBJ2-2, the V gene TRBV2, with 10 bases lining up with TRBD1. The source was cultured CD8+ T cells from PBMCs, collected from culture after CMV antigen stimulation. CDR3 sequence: CAIPSGQGFTGELFF. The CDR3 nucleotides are TGTGCCATTCCCTCGGGACAGGGGTTCACCGGGGAGCTGTTTTTT.